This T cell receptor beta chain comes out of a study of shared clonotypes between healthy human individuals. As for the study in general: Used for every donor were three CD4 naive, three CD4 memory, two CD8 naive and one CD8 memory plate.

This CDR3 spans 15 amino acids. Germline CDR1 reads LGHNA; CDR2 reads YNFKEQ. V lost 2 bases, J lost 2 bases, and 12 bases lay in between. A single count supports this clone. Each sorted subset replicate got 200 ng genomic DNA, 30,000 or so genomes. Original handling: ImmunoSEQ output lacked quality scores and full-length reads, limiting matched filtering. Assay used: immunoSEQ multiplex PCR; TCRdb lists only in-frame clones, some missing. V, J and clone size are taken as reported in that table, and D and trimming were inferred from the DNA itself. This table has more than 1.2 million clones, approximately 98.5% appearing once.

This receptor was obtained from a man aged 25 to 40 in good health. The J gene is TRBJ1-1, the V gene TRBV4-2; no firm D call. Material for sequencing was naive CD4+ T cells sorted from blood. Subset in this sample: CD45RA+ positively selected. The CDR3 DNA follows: TGTGCCAGCAGCCAACCGCCGGGCCCAAACACTGAAGCTTTCTTT. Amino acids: CASSQPPGPNTEAFF.